The 17 T cell receptor beta chains in this list originate from one sample, sequenced in a study of blood T cell repertoires in COVID-19. Sequenced by immunoSEQ multiplex PCR; TCRdb stores in-frame clones only, minus some. Seen here are around 99,000 clones, roughly 90% observed once, and the top ten hold 4% to 6%. Sequencing was carried out using peripheral blood. These TCRs come from a man aged 40-49 years with active or convalescent COVID-19.

The genes are TRBV2 and TRBJ1-6; D is uncertain. This CDR3 spans 15 amino acids. CDR1 SNHLY and CDR2 FYNNEI come from the germline V gene. V lost 6 bases and J 7 bases, leaving 16 bases between the germline ends. The CDR3 spells CASRTTGLFNSPLHF. The DNA for the CDR3 is TGTGCCAGCAGGACGACGGGGTTATTCAATTCACCCCTCCACTTT.

Only one count was recorded for this clone. The chain recombines TRBV14 with TRBJ2-7; 9 bases fit TRBD1. After removal of 4 bases from V and 2 bases from J, the junction contained 6 bases not matched to a gene. CDR3 length: 15 amino acids. The germline gives CDR1 SGHDN, CDR2 FVKESK. CDR3: CASSRGGTGTYEQYF. The CDR3 DNA reads TGTGCCAGCAGCCGAGGCGGGACAGGGACCTACGAGCAGTACTTC.

The rearrangement uses TRBV28 and TRBJ1-5; maybe TRBD1 (5 bases). Germline V gives CDR1 MDHEN, CDR2 SYDVKM. The CDR3 has 14 amino acids. Trimming pared 6 bases from V and 8 bases from J, leaving 17 bases between. The DNA for the CDR3 is TGTGCCAGCAGCCAGGGTATGTGGTTTGAGCCCCAGCATTTT. It yields the protein CASSQGMWFEPQHF. Complete variable domain (other parts from reference TRBV28 and TRBJ1-5): DVKVTQSSRYLVKRTGEKVFLECVQDMDHENMFWYRQDPGLGLRLIYFSYDVKMKEKGDIPEGYSVSREKKERFSLILESASTNQTSMYLCASSQGMWFEPQHFGDGTRLSIL.

The chain uses TRBV30 and TRBJ1-1; no reliable D call. V dropped 0 bases and J dropped 4 bases, with 9 bases sitting between them. The length of the CDR3 is 13 residues. Germline lookup yields CDR1 GTSNPN and CDR2 SVGIG (reference sequence). The CDR3 is CAWSVQPSTEAFF. CDR3 bases: TGTGCCTGGAGTGTACAACCCAGCACTGAAGCTTTCTTT.

This chain joins TRBV19 and TRBJ2-2, with D possibly being TRBD1 (6 bases). The V end was cut by 7 bases, the J end by 7 bases, with 19 bases between. In germline, CDR1 is LNHDA, CDR2 SQIVND (reference sequence). This CDR3 spans 15 amino acids. In nucleotides, the CDR3 is TGTGCCAGTACCCTCCTGCACAGGGCGGGCGGGGAGCTGTTTTTT. Its protein product is CASTLLHRAGGELFF.

This chain joins TRBV28 and TRBJ1-5, with a possible D match to TRBD1 (6 bases). The ends were cut back, 6 bases at V and 0 bases at J, with 15 bases in the middle. CDR1 and CDR2 from the germline V gene are MDHEN and SYDVKM. This CDR3 is 16 amino acids long. CDR3 nucleotides: TGTGCCAGCAGGGGGGACATCCTTTTTAGCAATCAGCCCCAGCATTTT. It codes for CASRGDILFSNQPQHF.

Remarks on this clone: Other DNA sequences in the sample encode the same CDR3. V is TRBV30 and J is TRBJ2-6; a weak D match, TRBD1 (5 bases). The CDR3 runs to 14 residues. V dropped 2 bases and J dropped 0 bases, with 5 bases sitting between them. Looked up from germline, CDR1 is GTSNPN and CDR2 is SVGIG (reference sequence). CDR3 coding DNA: TGTGCCTGGAGTAGGGGCTCTGGGGCCAACGTCCTGACTTTC. Amino acids: CAWSRGSGANVLTF. The variable domain in full, with the rest retrieved from reference TRBV30 and TRBJ2-6, is SQTIHQWPATLVQPVGSPLSLECTVEGTSNPNLYWYRQAAGRGLQLLFYSVGIGQISSEVPQNLSASRPQDRQFILSSKKLLLSDSGFYLCAWSRGSGANVLTFGAGSRLTVL.

The rearrangement joins TRBV5-1 to TRBJ1-2, with D possibly being TRBD1 (6 bases). V was pared by 4 bases and J by 13 bases, with 23 bases between. The CDR3 is 14 residues long. The germline gives CDR1 SGHRS, CDR2 YFSETQ. Written as DNA, the CDR3 is TGCGCCAGCAGCGGTCCGGACAGCGTTAAAGTCGGCACCTTC. Translated, it gives CASSGPDSVKVGTF.

V usage is TRBV6-5 and J usage is TRBJ2-1, with 13 bases lining up with TRBD2. This CDR3 is 13 amino acids long. Germline V CDR1 and CDR2: MNHEY, SVGAGI. Germline trimming cut 6 bases from V and 9 bases from J; bases unmatched to any gene: 2. The CDR3 region has the DNA TGTGCCAGCAGCCGACTAGCGGGAGGTGAGCAGTTCTTC. It codes for CASSRLAGGEQFF.

The chain couples TRBV19 to TRBJ2-7; 8 bases fit TRBD1. Losses at the gene ends were 5 bases for V and 2 bases for J; bases not matched to a gene: 5. Germline CDR1 is LNHDA and CDR2 is SQIVND (reference sequence). The CDR3 is 14 amino acids. The CDR3 coding sequence is TGTGCCAGTAGTCCCGACAGGGGACCCTACGAGCAGTACTTC. Its translation: CASSPDRGPYEQYF.

In this sample, this clone turned up a few times. This rearrangement joins TRBV9 to TRBJ2-7, with 7 positions matching TRBD2. The CDR3 is made up of 16 amino acids. The J segment lost 6 bases and the V segment lost 2 bases, leaving 14 bases of the junction unmatched. Germline CDR1 SGDLS, CDR2 YYNGEE. For the CDR3, the DNA is TGTGCCAGCAGCGTTGATACGGGGGGAGGGCCATCCGAGCAGTACTTC. This sequence encodes CASSVDTGGGPSEQYF.

J is TRBJ2-1 and V is TRBV18; 11 bases line up with TRBD1. Germline CDR1 is KGHSH and CDR2 is LQKENI. V dropped 6 bases and J dropped 7; count of bases not matched to a gene: 2. CDR3 length: 13 residues. The CDR3 sequence: CASSGQGANEQFF. The CDR3 region has the DNA TGTGCCAGCTCCGGACAGGGGGCGAATGAGCAGTTCTTC.

The J gene is TRBJ2-6, the V gene TRBV7-3; 7 nucleotides agree with TRBD1. Germline CDR1 reads SGHTA; CDR2 reads FQGTGA. V trimming: 5 bases; J trimming: 2 bases; junction bases outside the gene matches: 15. The CDR3 runs to 19 residues. CDR3 nucleotides: TGTGCCAGCAGCGTCACCGGGACAGAGGTTAGAGCTGGGGCCAACGTCCTGACTTTC. It specifies CASSVTGTEVRAGANVLTF.

This clone was seen a few times. The chain uses TRBV27 and TRBJ1-2; tentative D call: TRBD1 (5 bases). The CDR3 length is 14 residues. V was pared by 2 bases and J by 3 bases, with 10 bases between. Germline assignment: CDR1 MNHEY and CDR2 SMNVEV (reference sequence). CDR3 bases: TGTGCCAGCAGTTTAGTGGGGGGTGACTATGGCTACACCTTC. This sequence encodes CASSLVGGDYGYTF.

This clone has just a few counts. V and J are TRBV24-1 and TRBJ1-2; D not certain. The CDR3 is 13 residues long. The germline CDR1 and CDR2 sequences are KGHDR and SFDVKD. V was cut by 3 bases and J by 2 bases, with 6 bases left in between. This CDR3 is CATSDGQNYGYTF. CDR3 sequence (DNA): TGTGCCACCAGTGATGGTCAGAACTATGGCTACACCTTC.

This chain uses TRBV5-6 with TRBJ2-5, with 9 bases that match TRBD2. CDR1 and CDR2 from the germline V gene are SGHDT and YYEEEE. J was trimmed by 5 bases and V by 2 bases; bases with no gene match: 10. The CDR3 has 16 amino acids. The CDR3 nucleotides are TGTGCCAGCAGCTTAGGGGCTAGCGGGACCGTCGAGACCCAGTACTTC. Its protein is CASSLGASGTVETQYF.

The CDR3 bases are TGTGCCAGCAGCGTAAGCGGCAGTAGCAATCAGCCCCAGCATTTT. It yields the protein CASSVSGSSNQPQHF. The V and J genes are TRBV9 and TRBJ1-5; no definite D call. The CDR3 is 15 amino acids. Germline CDR1 and CDR2: SGDLS and YYNGEE. Trimming left V 1 base short and J 0 bases short, with 8 bases between. Variable domain in full (rest from reference TRBV9 and TRBJ1-5): DSGVTQTPKHLITATGQRVTLRCSPRSGDLSVYWYQQSLDQGLQFLIQYYNGEERAKGNILERFSAQQFPDLHSELNLSSLELGDSALYFCASSVSGSSNQPQHFGDGTRLSIL.